Listed below are T cell receptor beta chains from one sample, sequenced in a study of Graves' ophthalmopathy and Graves' hyperthyroidism. TCRdb analysed the multiplex PCR reads with MiXCR anew, one entry per CDR3 protein. The table has about 220,000 distinct CDR3 sequences, 20% to 25% seen once. Source material: peripheral blood. All receptors derive from a woman aged 45-59 years with Graves' ophthalmopathy. Each CDR3 is given with its conserved first and last residue. Each record gives: CDR3 protein, CDR3 DNA, clone size, D gene, V gene, J gene. D genes are given only for firm matches. Size is omitted from some rows. Given values are once, few, many or a class for expanded clones.

CDR3aa: CASSQLAPETQYF; CDR3nt: TGTGCCAGCAGCCAACTAGCCCCCGAGACCCAGTACTTC; abundance: many; d_gene: .; v_gene: TRBV5-4; j_gene: TRBJ2-5
CDR3aa: CAWSVLGTGDEQYF; CDR3nt: TGTGCCTGGAGTGTACTGGGAACAGGGGACGAGCAGTACTTC; abundance: many; d_gene: TRBD1; v_gene: TRBV30; j_gene: TRBJ2-7
CDR3aa: CASNFPGFGTEAFF; CDR3nt: TGTGCCAGCAATTTCCCGGGATTCGGCACTGAAGCTTTCTTT; abundance: .; d_gene: .; v_gene: TRBV6-2/TRBV6-3; j_gene: TRBJ1-1
CDR3aa: CASSRLTQETQYF; CDR3nt: TGCGCCAGCAGTCGACTAACACAAGAGACCCAGTACTTC; abundance: .; d_gene: .; v_gene: TRBV4-1; j_gene: TRBJ2-5
CDR3aa: CASSLMGARETQYF; CDR3nt: TGCGCCAGCAGCTTGATGGGGGCCAGAGAGACCCAGTACTTC; abundance: .; d_gene: .; v_gene: TRBV5-1; j_gene: TRBJ2-5
CDR3aa: CASSSLGQGNTEAFF; CDR3nt: TGTGCCAGCAGCTCCCTCGGACAGGGAAACACTGAAGCTTTCTTT; abundance: .; d_gene: TRBD1; v_gene: TRBV5-6; j_gene: TRBJ1-1
CDR3aa: CASSPGGLAPWRNEQYF; CDR3nt: TGTGCCAGCAGTCCCGGGGGGCTAGCGCCCTGGAGAAACGAGCAGTACTTC; abundance: many; d_gene: .; v_gene: TRBV6-4; j_gene: TRBJ2-7
CDR3aa: CASSRGSSPHEQYF; CDR3nt: TGTGCCAGCAGTCGCGGGAGTTCCCCCCACGAGCAGTACTTC; abundance: many; d_gene: TRBD2; v_gene: TRBV6-1; j_gene: TRBJ2-7
CDR3aa: CASSLASGGFNYGYTF; CDR3nt: TGTGCCAGCAGTTTAGCGTCTGGGGGGTTTAACTATGGCTACACCTTC; abundance: many; d_gene: .; v_gene: TRBV12-3/TRBV12-4; j_gene: TRBJ1-2
CDR3aa: CAISTNLENIQYF; CDR3nt: TGTGCCATCAGTACTAATCTAGAAAACATTCAGTACTTC; abundance: .; d_gene: .; v_gene: TRBV10-3; j_gene: TRBJ2-4
CDR3aa: CASSGGQMVTEAFF; CDR3nt: TGCGCCAGCAGCGGGGGACAGATGGTTACTGAAGCTTTCTTT; abundance: .; d_gene: TRBD1; v_gene: TRBV5-1; j_gene: TRBJ1-1
CDR3aa: CACSVGAGVLDSPLHF; CDR3nt: TGTGCCTGCTCGGTTGGGGCGGGAGTCTTGGATTCACCCCTCCACTTT; abundance: many; d_gene: .; v_gene: TRBV30; j_gene: TRBJ1-6
CDR3aa: CASSSLGTGSREKLFF; CDR3nt: TGTGCCAGCAGCTCCCTTGGGACAGGGTCGAGGGAAAAACTGTTTTTT; abundance: many; d_gene: TRBD1; v_gene: TRBV11-2; j_gene: TRBJ1-4
CDR3aa: CASREGTGGNTGELFF; CDR3nt: TGTGCCAGCAGGGAAGGGACAGGGGGTAACACCGGGGAGCTGTTTTTT; abundance: few; d_gene: TRBD1; v_gene: TRBV2; j_gene: TRBJ2-2
CDR3aa: CASGRGPVAGADEQFF; CDR3nt: TGTGCCAGTGGACGGGGGCCGGTAGCGGGAGCCGATGAGCAGTTCTTC; abundance: many; d_gene: TRBD2; v_gene: TRBV28; j_gene: TRBJ2-1
CDR3aa: CATAVGPASYEQYF; CDR3nt: TGTGCCACCGCTGTGGGCCCTGCCTCCTACGAGCAGTACTTC; abundance: many; d_gene: .; v_gene: TRBV7-2; j_gene: TRBJ2-7
CDR3aa: CASSSSGRGHTGELFF; CDR3nt: TGTGCCAGCAGTTCTAGCGGGAGGGGGCACACCGGGGAGCTGTTTTTT; abundance: .; d_gene: TRBD2; v_gene: TRBV6-5; j_gene: TRBJ2-2
CDR3aa: CASHEPVWNQPQHF; CDR3nt: TGTGCCAGCCATGAACCGGTATGGAATCAGCCCCAGCATTTT; abundance: .; d_gene: .; v_gene: TRBV6-1; j_gene: TRBJ1-5
CDR3aa: CASSPRDRGVYEQYF; CDR3nt: TGTGCCAGCAGCCCACGGGACAGGGGGGTCTACGAGCAGTACTTC; abundance: many; d_gene: TRBD1; v_gene: TRBV11-2; j_gene: TRBJ2-7
CDR3aa: CASRLGQSNTGELFF; CDR3nt: TGTGCCAGCAGACTTGGACAGTCGAACACCGGGGAGCTGTTTTTT; abundance: many; d_gene: .; v_gene: TRBV6-2/TRBV6-3; j_gene: TRBJ2-2
CDR3aa: CASSIPGSGRNEQYF; CDR3nt: TGTGCCAGTAGTATACCAGGATCTGGAAGGAACGAGCAGTACTTC; abundance: many; d_gene: .; v_gene: TRBV19; j_gene: TRBJ2-7
CDR3aa: CASSSDRGLDEAFF; CDR3nt: TGTGCCAGCAGCTCCGACAGGGGGCTGGATGAAGCTTTCTTT; abundance: many; d_gene: TRBD1; v_gene: TRBV7-9; j_gene: TRBJ1-1
CDR3aa: CASSVGLGTANRKELFF; CDR3nt: TGTGCCAGCAGCGTAGGTTTGGGGACAGCCAACCGCAAAGAGCTGTTTTTT; abundance: many; d_gene: TRBD1; v_gene: TRBV9; j_gene: TRBJ2-2
CDR3aa: CAISEGSNQPQHF; CDR3nt: TGTGCCATCAGTGAAGGCAGCAATCAGCCCCAGCATTTT; abundance: .; d_gene: .; v_gene: TRBV6-1; j_gene: TRBJ1-5
CDR3aa: CAWGTGVSNEAFF; CDR3nt: TGTGCCTGGGGGACAGGGGTGTCCAACGAGGCTTTCTTT; abundance: many; d_gene: TRBD1; v_gene: TRBV30; j_gene: TRBJ1-1
CDR3aa: CASSPSQRNEQYF; CDR3nt: TGTGCCAGTAGCCCATCTCAAAGGAACGAGCAGTACTTC; abundance: many; d_gene: .; v_gene: TRBV19; j_gene: TRBJ2-7
CDR3aa: CASSFGSSYNQPQHF; CDR3nt: TGTGCCAGCAGCTTTGGTAGTTCTTACAATCAGCCCCAGCATTTT; abundance: many; d_gene: .; v_gene: TRBV7-8; j_gene: TRBJ1-5
CDR3aa: CASTYSSGFREQYF; CDR3nt: TGTGCCAGCACCTATTCCTCAGGTTTTCGCGAGCAGTACTTC; abundance: many; d_gene: .; v_gene: TRBV12-3/TRBV12-4; j_gene: TRBJ2-7
CDR3aa: CAWSATYEQYF; CDR3nt: TGTGCCTGGAGTGCCACCTACGAGCAGTACTTC; abundance: many; d_gene: .; v_gene: TRBV30; j_gene: TRBJ2-7
CDR3aa: CASSPRRNSNQPQHF; CDR3nt: TGTGCCAGCAGCCCCCGCAGAAATAGCAATCAGCCCCAGCATTTT; abundance: many; d_gene: .; v_gene: TRBV7-6; j_gene: TRBJ1-5
CDR3aa: CASSVDRSVREQYF; CDR3nt: TGCGCCAGCAGCGTGGACAGGTCTGTTCGCGAGCAGTACTTC; abundance: many; d_gene: TRBD1; v_gene: TRBV10-1; j_gene: TRBJ2-7
CDR3aa: CACSWARAPYGYTF; CDR3nt: TGTGCCTGCAGTTGGGCCAGGGCACCCTATGGCTACACCTTC; abundance: .; d_gene: .; v_gene: TRBV12-3/TRBV12-4; j_gene: TRBJ1-2
CDR3aa: CASSSGQIKTQYF; CDR3nt: TGTGCCAGCAGCTCGGGACAGATAAAGACCCAGTACTTC; abundance: many; d_gene: TRBD1; v_gene: TRBV7-9; j_gene: TRBJ2-5
CDR3aa: CASSSRQGPYEQYF; CDR3nt: TGTGCCAGCAGCAGTAGACAGGGGCCCTACGAGCAGTACTTC; abundance: .; d_gene: TRBD1; v_gene: TRBV7-8; j_gene: TRBJ2-7
CDR3aa: CASSTRVEAFF; CDR3nt: TGTGCCAGTAGTACCAGGGTGGAAGCTTTCTTT; abundance: many; d_gene: .; v_gene: TRBV19; j_gene: TRBJ1-1